Following are 25 T cell receptor beta chains from one sample sequenced in a study of blood T cells in healthy people across ages. A second PCR, run for roughly 7 to 11 cycles, used a sample-barcoded 5' primer plus a J-beta primer mix. MiXCR, run by TCRdb on the 5' RACE reads, gives a single entry per CDR3 protein. The sample consists of 600,000 or so distinct CDR3 sequences, around 21% of them appearing once. The sequenced sample was blood. The source is a man aged 65 to 79 in good health.

The chain recombines TRBV21-1 with TRBJ2-7. TRBV21-1 is classified as a pseudogene. This CDR3 spans 14 amino acids. The CDR3 is CASSKIWWPYEQYF. CDR3 sequence (DNA): TGTGCCAGCAGCAAAATTTGGTGGCCCTACGAGCAGTACTTC.

The gene calls are TRBV30 and TRBJ1-6; D is unresolved. Trimming stripped 2 bases from V and 7 bases from J, with 9 bases between. The CDR3 has 13 amino acids. The germline V gene encodes CDR1 GTSNPN and CDR2 SVGIG (reference sequence). The CDR3: CAWSPGVNSPLHF. The CDR3 DNA is TGTGCCTGGAGTCCCGGCGTGAATTCACCCCTCCACTTT.

The table lists this clonotype with a count of one. V gene TRBV20-1 combines with J gene TRBJ2-1, with TRBD2 matching 9 bases. CDR3 size: 16 residues. Germline V gene sequence: CDR1 DFQATT, CDR2 SNEGSKA (reference sequence). The ends lost 0 bases at V and 4 bases at J; junction bases unmatched: 7. The DNA for the CDR3 is TGCAGTGCTAGAGATACGAGCGGGAGGACTTACAATGAGCAGTTCTTC. This gives the protein CSARDTSGRTYNEQFF.

The V gene is TRBV7-9, the J gene TRBJ2-1, with D perhaps matching TRBD2 (6 bases). Germline CDR1 and CDR2: SEHNR and FQNEAQ (reference sequence). V was cut by 7 bases and J by 4 bases, with 17 bases left in between. CDR3 length: 15 amino acids. The CDR3 DNA is TGTGCCAGCACCCCGTTGGGGGGACCTTACAATGAGCAGTTCTTC. Translation: CASTPLGGPYNEQFF.

Regarding this clonotype: The junction and the germline gene differ at one end; a read error may be behind it. The V gene is TRBV5-1, the J gene TRBJ2-2; D is undetermined. The CDR3 is 16 residues long. Germline V gene lookup returns CDR1 SGHRS and CDR2 YFSETQ. The CDR3 protein is CARSERLESSTGELFF. The CDR3, as DNA: TGCGCCCGCAGCGAACGACTGGAGTCCTCAACCGGGGAGCTGTTTTTT.

This clonotype was detected ten times or more. The chain couples TRBV12-3 or TRBV12-4 to TRBJ2-2, with D uncertain. Trimming cost V 3 bases and J 1 base, with 12 bases left between them. This CDR3 has 16 amino acids. The CDR3 region is CASSFRLLVNTGELFF. The CDR3 coding sequence is TGTGCCAGCAGTTTCCGTCTACTGGTGAACACCGGGGAGCTGTTTTTT.

The chain has TRBV4-3 and TRBJ1-2; no definite D call. V dropped 0 bases and J dropped 8 bases, with 10 bases sitting between them. Per the germline V gene, CDR1 is LGHNA and CDR2 is YSLEER. CDR3 length: 13 residues. CDR3 DNA: TGCGCCAGCAGCCAAGATCCGCAGCGCGGCTACACCTTC. Translated, it gives CASSQDPQRGYTF.

This clonotype was found a few times. This rearrangement joins TRBV4-2 to TRBJ2-5; D call uncertain. Trimming removed 4 bases at V and 2 bases at J, with 14 bases between. The germline gives CDR1 LGHNA, CDR2 YNFKEQ. There are 15 residues in the CDR3. In DNA, the CDR3 is TGTGCCAGCAGCCGACGGCCGGGCTTTCAAGAGACCCAGTACTTC. Its protein product is CASSRRPGFQETQYF.

This clonotype was found a few times. The V and J genes are TRBV10-3 and TRBJ2-3; 16 bases fit TRBD2. CDR1 and CDR2 (germline): ENHRY, SYGVKD. V gave up 7 bases and J gave up 3 bases; unmatched junction bases: 13. The CDR3 sequence is 19 residues long. CDR3: CAITPGPGLAGGLTDTQYF. The CDR3 coding sequence is TGTGCCATCACACCCGGACCGGGACTAGCGGGAGGGCTGACAGATACGCAGTATTTT.

The chain carries TRBV29-1 and TRBJ1-2; D is possibly TRBD1 (6 bases). CDR1 is SQVTM, CDR2 ANQGSEA, per germline. V lost 4 bases and J lost 4, with 10 bases in between. The CDR3 is 12 amino acids. Written as DNA, the CDR3 is TGCAGCGTTGTGGGGGCCCGCTATGGCTACACCTTC. This encodes CSVVGARYGYTF.

There are many counts of this clonotype. The V and J genes are TRBV9 and TRBJ2-2, with 10 nucleotides matching TRBD2. The CDR3 runs to 18 residues. CDR1 SGDLS and CDR2 YYNGEE come from the germline V gene. The J segment lost 5 bases and the V segment lost 4 bases, leaving 14 bases of the junction unmatched. CDR3 amino acids: CASSLVGLAGDRTGELFF. In DNA, the CDR3 is TGTGCCAGCAGCCTCGTAGGCCTAGCGGGAGATCGTACCGGGGAGCTGTTTTTT.

This clonotype was detected only a few times. CDR3 protein: CASSYGIGGHNSPLHF. CDR3 nucleotide sequence: TGTGCCAGCAGTTACGGGATAGGGGGCCATAATTCACCCCTCCACTTT. The rearrangement links TRBV6-5 to TRBJ1-6; TRBD1 matches 7 bases. V was pared by 2 bases and J by 5 bases, with 6 bases of the junction left unmatched. Germline CDR1 reads MNHEY; CDR2 reads SVGAGI. The CDR3 consists of 16 residues.

This clonotype was picked up a small number of times. CDR3 DNA sequence: TGTGCCAGCAGTCCCTACATCGACACTGAAGCTTTCTTT. This codes for CASSPYIDTEAFF. The chain combines TRBV6-6 with TRBJ1-1; unclear D gene. Deletions cut 5 bases from V and 3 bases from J, with 10 bases between. Per germline, CDR1 MNHNY and CDR2 SVGAGI (reference sequence). This CDR3 is built from 13 residues.

The V call is TRBV25-1, the J call TRBJ2-2; D might be TRBD2 (6 bases). Germline CDR1 reads MGHDK; CDR2 reads SYGVNS. The ends were cut back, 6 bases at V and 4 bases at J, with 18 bases in the middle. This CDR3 is built from 16 residues. The CDR3 nucleotides are TGTGCCAGCAGCCCCCGGGCTAGCGAGATCACCGGGGAGCTGTTTTTT. It translates to CASSPRASEITGELFF.

Details on this clonotype: It may be a read error: a sequence one base away is much more abundant. The chain combines TRBV7-9 with TRBJ1-1; D ambiguous. Germline loops: CDR1 SEHNR, CDR2 FQNEAQ (reference sequence). This CDR3 contains 14 residues. The CDR3 sequence is CASSLATANTGAFF. The CDR3 bases are TGTGCCAGCAGCTTAGCCACAGCGAACACTGGAGCTTTCTTT. The complete variable domain, with remaining parts taken from reference TRBV7-9 and TRBJ1-1, reads DTGVSQNPRHKITKRGQNVTFRCDPISEHNRLYWYRQTLGQGPEFLTYFQNEAQLEKSRLLSDRFSAERPKGSFSTLEIQRTEQGDSAMYLCASSLATANTGAFFGQGTRLTVV.

This clonotype has more than one count but fewer than ten. A read error may account for a junction end that differs from germline. This chain links TRBV25-1 with TRBJ2-5; 7 nucleotides agree with TRBD1. Germline loops: CDR1 MGHDK, CDR2 SYGVNS. The CDR3 is 15 amino acids. Written as DNA, the CDR3 is TGTGCCAGCGGTGAATTGGGACAGACCAGAGAGACCCAGTACTTC. Translated, it gives CASGELGQTRETQYF. Complete variable domain (other parts from reference TRBV25-1 and TRBJ2-5): EADIYQTPRYLVIGTGKKITLECSQTMGHDKMYWYQQDPGMELHLIHYSYGVNSTEKGDLSSESTVSRIRTEHFPLTLESARPSHTSQYLCASGELGQTRETQYFGPGTRLLVL.

This clonotype was seen a few times. The chain carries TRBV5-1 and TRBJ2-3, with D tentatively TRBD1 (5 bases). Germline CDR1 SGHRS, CDR2 YFSETQ. Trimming pared 0 bases from V and 3 bases from J, leaving 11 bases between. The CDR3 is made up of 15 amino acids. The CDR3 region has the DNA TGCGCCAGCAGCTTGGGGGCAGGGAAGACAGATACGCAGTATTTT. Translating gives CASSLGAGKTDTQYF.

The CDR3 DNA reads as TGTGCCAGCAGTGAAAGTTCGTCACCCCTCCACTTT. Translated, it gives CASSESSSPLHF. The chain is built from TRBV25-1 and TRBJ1-6; no clear D gene. Germline V gene sequence: CDR1 MGHDK, CDR2 SYGVNS. The CDR3 loop spans 12 amino acids. Between the trimmed V and J ends, which lost 2 bases and 10 bases, there was a span of 6 bases.

This clonotype was counted between two and nine times. The chain recombines TRBV5-5 with TRBJ2-5; tentative D call: TRBD2 (6 bases). The J call may be in error: the DNA end matches TRBJ2-1 better. Germline CDR1 reads SGHKS; CDR2 reads YYEKEE (reference sequence). This CDR3 contains 15 residues. The CDR3 region is CASSGAGNKYNEQFF. The CDR3 DNA follows: TGTGCCAGCAGCGGGGCGGGAAACAAATACAATGAGCAGTTCTTC.

Note on this clonotype: One end of the junction varies from germline; a read error may be responsible. The chain recombines TRBV7-2 with TRBJ2-6, with D maybe TRBD1 (7 bases). CDR3 length: 15 amino acids. The V gene's germline CDR1 is SGHTA and CDR2 FQGNSA. The CDR3 DNA follows: TGTGCCAGCACCCAGGGGGGCTCTGGGGCCAACGTCCCGACTTTC. It encodes CASTQGGSGANVPTF.

The chain joins TRBV5-5 to TRBJ2-1; 12 bases line up with TRBD2. Per germline, CDR1 SGHKS and CDR2 YYEKEE (reference sequence). This CDR3 comprises 15 residues. V was pared by 3 bases and J by 6 bases, with 4 bases of the junction left unmatched. CDR3 in DNA: TGTGCCAGCAGCTACGGACTAGCGGGACCCAATGAGCAGTTCTTC. It encodes CASSYGLAGPNEQFF.

This clonotype was recorded only once. Since a much larger clone is just one base distant, this may be a read error. The chain joins TRBV7-9 to TRBJ2-4; unclear D gene. CDR1 is SEHNR, CDR2 FQNEAQ, per germline (reference sequence). With 3 bases removed from V and 4 bases from J, the gap between germline ends came to 10 bases. The CDR3 runs 14 residues. The CDR3 region has the DNA TGTGCCAGCAGCTTTGGTCGAACTAAAAACATTCAGTACTTC. This translates into CASSFGRTKNIQYF.

V usage is TRBV29-1 and J usage is TRBJ1-1; TRBD1 aligns across 11 bases. With V trimmed by 7 bases and J by 11 bases, 9 bases remained unmatched. CDR1 SQVTM and CDR2 ANQGSEA come from the germline V gene. The CDR3 contains 12 residues. The CDR3: CSAGQGAGEAFF. The CDR3 nucleotides are TGCAGCGCTGGACAGGGGGCGGGAGAGGCTTTCTTT.

The chain uses TRBV14 and TRBJ2-3; D uncertain. CDR1 is SGHDN and CDR2 is FVKESK in the germline V gene. Trimming stripped 5 bases from V and 4 bases from J, with 13 bases between. CDR3 length: 14 amino acids. CDR3 coding DNA: TGTGCCAGCAGCTTGGACCGGGTCCCAGATACGCAGTATTTT. Residues: CASSLDRVPDTQYF.

This clonotype has more than one count but fewer than ten. J is TRBJ2-5 and V is TRBV4-3, with D unclear. V lost 0 bases and J 2 bases, leaving 10 bases between the germline ends. The CDR3 has 15 residues. Germline CDR1 reads LGHNA; CDR2 reads YSLEER. The CDR3 nucleotides are TGCGCCAGCAGCCAAGATCGATACGCTCAAGAGACCCAGTACTTC. Its protein is CASSQDRYAQETQYF.